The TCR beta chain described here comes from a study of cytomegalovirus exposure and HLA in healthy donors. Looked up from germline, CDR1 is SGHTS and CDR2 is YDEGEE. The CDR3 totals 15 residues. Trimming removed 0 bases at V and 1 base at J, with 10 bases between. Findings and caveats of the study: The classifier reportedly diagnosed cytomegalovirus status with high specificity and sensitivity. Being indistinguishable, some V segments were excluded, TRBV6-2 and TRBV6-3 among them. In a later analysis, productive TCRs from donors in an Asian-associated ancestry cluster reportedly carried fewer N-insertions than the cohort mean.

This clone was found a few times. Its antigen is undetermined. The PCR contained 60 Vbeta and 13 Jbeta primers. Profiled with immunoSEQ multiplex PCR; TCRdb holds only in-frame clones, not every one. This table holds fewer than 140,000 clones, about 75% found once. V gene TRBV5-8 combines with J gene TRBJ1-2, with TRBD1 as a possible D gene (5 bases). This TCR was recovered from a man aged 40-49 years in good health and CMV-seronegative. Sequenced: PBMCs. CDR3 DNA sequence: TGTGCCAGCAGCTTGGCCTTGGGGCGTAACTATGGCTACACCTTC. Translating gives CASSLALGRNYGYTF.